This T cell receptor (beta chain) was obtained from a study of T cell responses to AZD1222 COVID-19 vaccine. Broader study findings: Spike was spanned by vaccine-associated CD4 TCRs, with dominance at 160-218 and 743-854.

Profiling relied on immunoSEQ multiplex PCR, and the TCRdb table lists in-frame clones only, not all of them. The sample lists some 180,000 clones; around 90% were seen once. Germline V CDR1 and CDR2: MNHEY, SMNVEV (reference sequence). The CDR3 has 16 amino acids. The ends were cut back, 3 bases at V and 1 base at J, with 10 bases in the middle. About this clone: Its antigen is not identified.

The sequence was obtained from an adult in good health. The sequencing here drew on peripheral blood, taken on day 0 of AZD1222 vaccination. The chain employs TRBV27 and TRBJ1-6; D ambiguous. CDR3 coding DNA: TGTGCCAGCAGTTTGGATACAGCGTCCTATAATTCACCCCTCCACTTT. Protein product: CASSLDTASYNSPLHF.